This T cell receptor beta chain was identified during a study of early T cells in non-severe SARS-CoV-2 infection. Trimming left V 8 bases short and J 5 bases short, with 10 bases between. CDR3 size: 12 residues. Per the germline V gene, CDR1 is LGHNA and CDR2 is YNFKEQ. MiXCR, applied by TCRdb to the 5' RACE reads, yields one record per CDR3 protein. This repertoire shows tens of thousands of distinct CDR3 sequences, about 10% found once; its top ten account for around 4.3%. This clonotype has ten or more counts. This rearrangement joins TRBV4-2 to TRBJ2-1; D is unresolved. The receptor was isolated from an adult who was a healthcare worker with PCR-confirmed SARS-CoV-2 infection or an uninfected control (not recorded which). Sequenced input: whole blood. The CDR3: CASGVKDNEQFF. Written as DNA, the CDR3 is TGTGCCAGCGGGGTTAAGGACAATGAGCAGTTCTTC.